A selection of T cell receptor beta chains follows, all from one sample in a study of CD4+ T cells in melanoma. Assay: immunoSEQ multiplex PCR; the TCRdb copy retains only in-frame clones and omits some. The sample has about 21,000 clones, over 75% seen once; the top ten hold about 4%. Sequencing input: cells from a culture (not recorded whether cultured in vitro). The source is a human donor with melanoma. The CDR3 runs from the conserved cysteine through the conserved F or W. A D gene is named only where the DNA matches it firmly. Clone size is given for some rows only: seen once, a few or many times, or a class if the clone is expanded.

TRBJ2-7 | TRBV2 | NA | NA | TGTGCCAGCCGAAGGACTACCTCGTACGAGCAGTACTTC | CASRRTTSYEQYF
TRBJ2-5 | TRBV5-1 | NA | NA | TGCGCCAGCAGCTTGCAACCAACAAGACAGGCGGGAGAGACCCAGTACTTC | CASSLQPTRQAGETQYF
TRBJ2-2 | TRBV30 | TRBD1 | NA | TGTGCCTGTATGGGACAGGTGAACACCGGGGAGCTGTTTTTT | CACMGQVNTGELFF
TRBJ1-6 | TRBV10-1 | NA | NA | TGCGCCAGCAGTGCCCGGGGTAATTCACCCCTCCACTTT | CASSARGNSPLHF
TRBJ1-6 | TRBV30 | NA | NA | TGTGCCTGGAGTGTCTCTGCGGCAGTGAGCTCACCCCTCCACTTT | CAWSVSAAVSSPLHF
TRBJ2-3 | TRBV5-1 | TRBD1 | once | TGCGCCAGCAGCCCTACCGGGACAGGGGGTAGAGATACGCAGTATTTT | CASSPTGTGGRDTQYF
TRBJ1-3 | TRBV19 | NA | NA | TGTGCCAGTAGTGACTGGAGGGATTCAAACACCATATATTTT | CASSDWRDSNTIYF
TRBJ2-3 | TRBV4-1 | NA | NA | TGCGCCAGCAGCCAAGGATACGGGGACACAGATACGCAGTATTTT | CASSQGYGDTDTQYF
TRBJ2-3 | TRBV4-2 | NA | NA | TGTGCCAGCAGCCCAGGGGGGACGGCGGGAGATACGCAGTATTTT | CASSPGGTAGDTQYF
TRBJ1-4 | TRBV29-1 | NA | NA | TGCAGCGTGGAAAGAGGCGGAAAACTGTTTTTT | CSVERGGKLFF
TRBJ2-3 | TRBV4-2 | TRBD2 | NA | TGTGCCAGCAGCCAGGGTGGGGGTAGCGGGGGCGGGGATACGCAGTATTTT | CASSQGGGSGGGDTQYF
TRBJ2-7 | TRBV11-2 | TRBD1 | NA | TGTGCCAGCAGCATCTGGACAGGGGGCGAGCAGTACTTC | CASSIWTGGEQYF
TRBJ2-1 | TRBV5-1 | TRBD1 | NA | TGCGCCAGCAGCGCATCGACAGGGGCGGTCGGTGAGCAGTTCTTC | CASSASTGAVGEQFF
TRBJ2-5 | TRBV6-1 | NA | NA | TGTGCCAGCAGTCCTCTGGGGACACAAGAGACCCAGTACTTC | CASSPLGTQETQYF
TRBJ1-2 | TRBV4-2 | NA | few | TGTGCCAGCAGCCAAGGGCAGTCTAACTATGGCTACACCTTC | CASSQGQSNYGYTF
TRBJ2-3 | TRBV7-2 | TRBD2 | NA | TGTGCCAGCAGCCCCCTTTGGAGCGGGGTGGTCGCAGATACGCAGTATTTT | CASSPLWSGVVADTQYF
TRBJ2-5 | TRBV4-2 | NA | NA | TGTGCCAGCAGCCCCGGTCCTAGCGAAGCGAAGACCCAGTACTTC | CASSPGPSEAKTQYF
TRBJ2-7 | TRBV27 | TRBD1 | NA | TGTGCCAGCAGTCCTCGACAGGGGGCCCTCAACGAGCAGTACTTC | CASSPRQGALNEQYF
TRBJ1-2 | TRBV19 | NA | few | TGTGCCAGTAGTATAGGGGACCGGCGAGGCTATGGCTACACCTTC | CASSIGDRRGYGYTF
TRBJ2-2 | TRBV29-1 | TRBD1 | NA | TGCAGCGTTGGAAAAACAGGGGACACCGGGGAGCTGTTTTTT | CSVGKTGDTGELFF
TRBJ2-2 | TRBV6-5 | NA | once | TGTGCCAGCAGTCCGCCTACCGGGGAGCTGTTTTTT | CASSPPTGELFF
TRBJ1-2 | TRBV6-4 | NA | NA | TGTGCCAGAAGGGAGCTCGTGGACCCTTACTATGGCTACACCTTC | CARRELVDPYYGYTF
TRBJ1-1 | TRBV29-1 | TRBD1 | NA | TGCAGCGCTGGCCGGGACAGGGAGACTGAAGCTTTCTTT | CSAGRDRETEAFF
TRBJ2-7 | TRBV2 | TRBD1 | NA | TGTGCCAGCAGTTACCGGACAGGTCTTAACGAGCAGTACTTC | CASSYRTGLNEQYF